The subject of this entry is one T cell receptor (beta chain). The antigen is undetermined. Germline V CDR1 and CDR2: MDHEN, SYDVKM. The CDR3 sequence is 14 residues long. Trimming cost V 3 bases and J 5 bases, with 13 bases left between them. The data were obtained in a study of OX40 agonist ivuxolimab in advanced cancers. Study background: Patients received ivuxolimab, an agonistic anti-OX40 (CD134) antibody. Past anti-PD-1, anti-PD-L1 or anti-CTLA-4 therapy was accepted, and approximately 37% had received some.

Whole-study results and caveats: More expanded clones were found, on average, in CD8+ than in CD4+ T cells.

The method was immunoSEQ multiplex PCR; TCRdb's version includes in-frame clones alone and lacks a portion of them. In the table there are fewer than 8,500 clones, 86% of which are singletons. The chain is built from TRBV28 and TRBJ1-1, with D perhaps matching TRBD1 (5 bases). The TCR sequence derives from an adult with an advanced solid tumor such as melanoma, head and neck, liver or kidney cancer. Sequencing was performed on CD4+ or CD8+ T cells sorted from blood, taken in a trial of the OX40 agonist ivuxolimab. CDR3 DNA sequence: TGTGCCAGCAGTTTTACAGGACCAAGGACTGAAGCTTTCTTT. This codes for CASSFTGPRTEAFF.